The 15 T cell receptor beta chains reported below all come from one sample, sequenced in a study of blood T cell repertoires in COVID-19. Sequencing was performed with immunoSEQ multiplex PCR; in TCRdb, only in-frame clones are kept and a portion is missing. The data show fewer than 200,000 clones, with around 93% seen just once and about 5% held by the top ten. What was sequenced was peripheral blood. These receptors were collected from a woman in her 50s with acute or convalescent COVID-19.

The chain combines TRBV4-2 with TRBJ2-4; 9 bases fit TRBD1. The CDR3 has 19 residues. V was pared by 2 bases and J by 6 bases, with 17 bases of the junction left unmatched. Germline V gene data show CDR1 as LGHNA and CDR2 as YNFKEQ. The CDR3: CASSQSASLRTGAGNIQYF. The CDR3, as DNA: TGTGCCAGCAGCCAATCAGCATCACTAAGGACAGGGGCTGGAAACATTCAGTACTTC.

V gene TRBV5-1 combines with J gene TRBJ1-1, with unresolved D. Germline V lookup: CDR1 SGHRS, CDR2 YFSETQ. The CDR3 extends over 14 amino acids. V dropped 0 bases and J dropped 6 bases, with 12 bases sitting between them. This chain's CDR3 is CASSLGKGAAEAFF. The CDR3 DNA is TGCGCCAGCAGCTTGGGGAAGGGAGCAGCTGAAGCTTTCTTT.

The genes are TRBV4-2 and TRBJ1-1, with D unresolved. This CDR3 is built from 15 residues. Germline V gene lookup returns CDR1 LGHNA and CDR2 YNFKEQ. The V end was cut by 3 bases, the J end by 3 bases, with 14 bases between. The CDR3 DNA reads TGTGCCAGCAGCCAGTTCGAGGGCTCAGACACTGAAGCTTTCTTT. It codes for CASSQFEGSDTEAFF.

The V call is TRBV29-1, the J call TRBJ2-2, with 7 bases identical to TRBD1. The CDR3 runs 14 residues. Germline trimming cut 6 bases from V and 0 bases from J; bases unmatched to any gene: 4. Germline V lookup: CDR1 SQVTM, CDR2 ANQGSEA. CDR3 in DNA: TGCAGCGTCTCGCAGGGGGCGAACACCGGGGAGCTGTTTTTT. Translation: CSVSQGANTGELFF.

The V call is TRBV7-9, the J call TRBJ2-1; 12 bases are shared with TRBD2. Germline trimming cut 5 bases from V and 8 bases from J; bases unmatched to any gene: 19. The germline CDR1 and CDR2 sequences are SEHNR and FQNEAQ (reference sequence). CDR3 length equals 19 residues. The CDR3 nucleotides read TGTGCCAGCAGCCAACTGGGCAGGACTAGCGGGAAGGTTTGGGATGAGCAGTTCTTC. Translating it yields CASSQLGRTSGKVWDEQFF.

The chain is built from TRBV11-2 and TRBJ1-5, with D possibly TRBD1 on 5 matching bases. This CDR3 contains 13 residues. V lost 6 bases to trimming and J lost 4 bases, with 10 bases between them. Germline loops: CDR1 SGHAT, CDR2 FQNNGV. DNA of the CDR3: TGTGCCAGCAGTTCGGGGGGTAATCAGCCCCAGCATTTT. This sequence encodes CASSSGGNQPQHF.

The V gene is TRBV6-5, the J gene TRBJ2-7; perhaps TRBD2 as D (7 bases). This CDR3 region has 13 residues. CDR1 is MNHEY, CDR2 SVGAGI, per germline. V was pared by 10 bases and J by 6 bases, with 19 bases between. CDR3 nucleotides: TGTGCCACCCTAACCGGTGGGGGGGCCGAGCAGTACTTC. Translation gives CATLTGGGAEQYF.

J is TRBJ2-1 and V is TRBV4-2, with 7 bases fitting TRBD2. The germline V gene encodes CDR1 LGHNA and CDR2 YNFKEQ. The CDR3 is 17 residues long. Trimming removed 0 bases from V and 0 bases from J; junction bases left unmatched: 5. CDR3 nucleotides: TGTGCCAGCAGCCAAGAAATAGCGGGTGGCTCCTACAATGAGCAGTTCTTC. Its protein is CASSQEIAGGSYNEQFF.

The J gene is TRBJ1-1, the V gene TRBV6-6, with unresolved D. The CDR3 extends over 14 amino acids. V was shortened by 6 bases and J by 5 bases, with 16 bases between the two germline ends. The V gene's germline CDR1 is MNHNY and CDR2 SVGAGI (reference sequence). The CDR3 spells CASSPETRRTEAFF. The CDR3 nucleotides are TGTGCCAGCAGCCCCGAAACGCGGCGGACTGAAGCTTTCTTT.

This chain links TRBV12-3 or TRBV12-4 with TRBJ2-5, with D uncertain. V gave up 5 bases and J gave up 5 bases, with 12 bases separating them. The CDR3 loop spans 13 amino acids. CDR3 region: CASSAESWETQYF. CDR3 nucleotide sequence: TGTGCCAGCAGTGCTGAGTCGTGGGAGACCCAGTACTTC.

J is TRBJ2-2 and V is TRBV5-1, with 8 bases fitting TRBD1. The V and J ends lost 0 bases and 5 bases, in that order; junction bases with no gene match: 12. There are 18 residues in the CDR3. Germline loops: CDR1 SGHRS, CDR2 YFSETQ. The CDR3, as DNA: TGCGCCAGCAGCTTGGCCTCGTCTCCCGGACAGGGAACCGGGGAGCTGTTTTTT. This gives the protein CASSLASSPGQGTGELFF.

This chain links TRBV27 with TRBJ2-7; D is possibly TRBD1 (6 bases). The V gene's germline CDR1 is MNHEY and CDR2 SMNVEV (reference sequence). Trimming shortened V by 8 bases and J by 2 bases, and 13 bases separated the two germline ends. The CDR3 is made up of 13 amino acids. CDR3 sequence: CASAPQGAYEQYF. The CDR3 bases are TGTGCCAGCGCCCCACAGGGTGCCTACGAGCAGTACTTC.

The V and J genes are TRBV6-2 or TRBV6-3 and TRBJ2-4; possibly TRBD1 for D (6 bases). V was clipped by 5 bases and J by 8 bases, with 13 bases between them. Germline values: CDR1 MNHEY, CDR2 SVGEGT. This CDR3 comprises 13 residues. The CDR3 here is CASSDRKDYIQYF. CDR3 sequence (DNA): TGTGCCAGCAGTGACAGGAAGGATTACATTCAGTACTTC.

The V call is TRBV28, the J call TRBJ2-7, with 10 bases aligning to TRBD1. This CDR3 region has 12 residues. V was clipped by 2 bases and J by 12 bases; unmatched bases: 4. CDR1 and CDR2 from the germline V gene are MDHEN and SYDVKM. This CDR3 reads CASSLPGQGTYF. CDR3 nucleotide sequence: TGTGCCAGCAGTTTACCGGGACAGGGGACGTACTTC.

The J gene is TRBJ1-4, the V gene TRBV5-4; D may be TRBD1 (5 bases). The CDR3 loop spans 15 amino acids. Germline V gives CDR1 SGHNT, CDR2 YYREEE (reference sequence). Trimming removed 4 bases at V and 0 bases at J, with 10 bases between. CDR3 coding DNA: TGTGCCAGCAGCGCTACAGGAGCAACTAATGAAAAACTGTTTTTT. Residues: CASSATGATNEKLFF.